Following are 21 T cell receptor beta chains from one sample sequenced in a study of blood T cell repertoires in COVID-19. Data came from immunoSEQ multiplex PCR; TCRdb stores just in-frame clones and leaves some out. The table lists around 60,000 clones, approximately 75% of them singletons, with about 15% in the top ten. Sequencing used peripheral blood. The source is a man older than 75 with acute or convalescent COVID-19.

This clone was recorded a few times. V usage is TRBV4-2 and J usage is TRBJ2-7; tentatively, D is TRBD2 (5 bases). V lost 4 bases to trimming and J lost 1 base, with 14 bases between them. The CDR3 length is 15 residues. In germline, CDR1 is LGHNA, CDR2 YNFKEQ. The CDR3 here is CASSPSLTGSYEQYF. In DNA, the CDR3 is TGTGCCAGCAGCCCGTCTTTGACGGGATCCTACGAGCAGTACTTC.

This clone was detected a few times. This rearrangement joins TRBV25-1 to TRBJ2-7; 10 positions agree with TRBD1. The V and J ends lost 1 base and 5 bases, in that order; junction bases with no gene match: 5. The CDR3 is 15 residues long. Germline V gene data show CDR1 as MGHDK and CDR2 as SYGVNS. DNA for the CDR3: TGTGCCAGCAGTGAATGGGGCGGACAGGGGGACGAGCAGTACTTC. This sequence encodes CASSEWGGQGDEQYF.

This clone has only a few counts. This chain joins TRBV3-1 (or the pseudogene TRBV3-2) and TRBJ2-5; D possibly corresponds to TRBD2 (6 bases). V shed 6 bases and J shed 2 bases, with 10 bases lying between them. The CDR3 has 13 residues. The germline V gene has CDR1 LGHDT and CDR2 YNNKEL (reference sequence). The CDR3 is CASRRLGQETQYF. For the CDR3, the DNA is TGTGCCAGCAGGAGACTAGGACAAGAGACCCAGTACTTC.

DNA of the CDR3: TGTGCCAGCAGTTGGACGGGAGAAGCTTTCTTT. The encoded protein is CASSWTGEAFF. The J gene is TRBJ1-1, the V gene TRBV2; D is unclear. This CDR3 is built from 11 residues. CDR1 SNHLY and CDR2 FYNNEI come from the germline V gene. Trimming removed 5 bases from V and 8 bases from J, with 9 bases in between.

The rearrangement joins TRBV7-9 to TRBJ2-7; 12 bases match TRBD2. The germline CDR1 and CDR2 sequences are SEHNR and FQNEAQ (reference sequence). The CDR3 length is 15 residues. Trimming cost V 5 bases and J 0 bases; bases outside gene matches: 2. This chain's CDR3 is CASSRLAGASYEQYF. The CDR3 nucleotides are TGTGCCAGCAGCCGACTAGCGGGGGCCTCCTACGAGCAGTACTTC.

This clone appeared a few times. CDR3: CASSQTSGGAYEQFF. CDR3 in DNA: TGTGCCAGCAGCCAGACTAGCGGGGGGGCCTATGAGCAGTTCTTC. This chain joins TRBV7-2 and TRBJ2-1, with 14 positions matching TRBD2. The CDR3 length is 15 residues. V trimming: 5 bases; J trimming: 8 bases; junction bases outside the gene matches: 5. Germline CDR1 and CDR2: SGHTA and FQGNSA.

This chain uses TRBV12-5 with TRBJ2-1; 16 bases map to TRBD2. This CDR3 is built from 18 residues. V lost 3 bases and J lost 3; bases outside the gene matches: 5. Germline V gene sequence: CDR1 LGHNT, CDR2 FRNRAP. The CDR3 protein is CASGFGTSGGAGYNEQFF. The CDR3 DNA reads TGTGCTAGTGGTTTCGGGACTAGCGGGGGGGCTGGCTACAATGAGCAGTTCTTC.

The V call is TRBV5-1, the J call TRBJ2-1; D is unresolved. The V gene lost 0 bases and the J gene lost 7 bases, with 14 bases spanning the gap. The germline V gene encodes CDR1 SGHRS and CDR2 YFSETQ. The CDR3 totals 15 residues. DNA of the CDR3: TGCGCCAGCAGCTTGGACGAGCCGTCCGTTAATGAGCAGTTCTTC. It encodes CASSLDEPSVNEQFF. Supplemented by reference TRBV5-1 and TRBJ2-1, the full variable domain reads KAGVTQTPRYLIKTRGQQVTLSCSPISGHRSVSWYQQTPGQGLQFLFEYFSETQRNKGNFPGRFSGRQFSNSRSEMNVSTLELGDSALYLCASSLDEPSVNEQFFGPGTRLTVL.

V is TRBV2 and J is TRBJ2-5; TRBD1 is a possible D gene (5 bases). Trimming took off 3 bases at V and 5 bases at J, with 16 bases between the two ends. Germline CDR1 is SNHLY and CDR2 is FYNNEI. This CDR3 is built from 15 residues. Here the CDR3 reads CASSDLNRITETQYF. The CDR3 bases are TGTGCCAGCAGTGATTTAAACAGGATCACGGAGACCCAGTACTTC.

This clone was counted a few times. This CDR3 reads CASSLGGTDGYTF. CDR3 bases: TGCGCCAGCAGCTTGGGAGGGACTGATGGCTACACCTTC. The chain recombines TRBV5-1 with TRBJ1-2; D is perhaps TRBD1 (5 bases). The CDR3 runs 13 residues. The germline V gene encodes CDR1 SGHRS and CDR2 YFSETQ. Trimming took 0 bases from V and 6 from J, leaving 9 bases between them. The complete variable domain, with remaining parts taken from reference TRBV5-1 and TRBJ1-2, reads KAGVTQTPRYLIKTRGQQVTLSCSPISGHRSVSWYQQTPGQGLQFLFEYFSETQRNKGNFPGRFSGRQFSNSRSEMNVSTLELGDSALYLCASSLGGTDGYTFGSGTRLTVV.

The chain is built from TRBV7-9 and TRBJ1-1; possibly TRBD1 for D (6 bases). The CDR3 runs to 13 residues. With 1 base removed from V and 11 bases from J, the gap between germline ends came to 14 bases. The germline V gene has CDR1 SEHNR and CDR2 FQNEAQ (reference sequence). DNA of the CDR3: TGTGCCAGCAGCTTAGGAGGGGGTCTGGAGGCTTTCTTT. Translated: CASSLGGGLEAFF.

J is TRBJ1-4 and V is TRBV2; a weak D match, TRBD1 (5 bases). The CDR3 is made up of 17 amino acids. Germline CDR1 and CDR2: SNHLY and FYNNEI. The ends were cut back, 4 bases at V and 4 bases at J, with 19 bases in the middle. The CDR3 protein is CASSAHRRGRGNEKLFF. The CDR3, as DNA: TGTGCCAGCAGTGCCCATAGGAGGGGTAGGGGTAATGAAAAACTGTTTTTT.

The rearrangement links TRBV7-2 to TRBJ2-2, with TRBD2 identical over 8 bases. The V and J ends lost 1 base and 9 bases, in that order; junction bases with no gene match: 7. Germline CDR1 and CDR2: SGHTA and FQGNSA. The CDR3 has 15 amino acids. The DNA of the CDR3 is TGTGCCAGCAGCTTAGAGGCCGGGGGGGCCCGGGAGCTGTTTTTT. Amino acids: CASSLEAGGARELFF.

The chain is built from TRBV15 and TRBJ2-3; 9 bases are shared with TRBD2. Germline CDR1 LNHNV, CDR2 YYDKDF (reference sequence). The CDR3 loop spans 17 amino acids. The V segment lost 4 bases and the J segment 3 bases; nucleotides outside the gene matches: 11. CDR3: CATSNPLRGGRTDTQYF. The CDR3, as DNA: TGTGCCACCAGCAACCCGTTGCGGGGGGGGCGAACAGATACGCAGTATTTT. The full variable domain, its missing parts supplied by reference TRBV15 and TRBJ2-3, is DAMVIQNPRYQVTQFGKPVTLSCSQTLNHNVMYWYQQKSSQAPKLLFHYYDKDFNNEADTPDNFQSRRPNTSFCFLDIRSPGLGDTAMYLCATSNPLRGGRTDTQYFGPGTRLTVL.

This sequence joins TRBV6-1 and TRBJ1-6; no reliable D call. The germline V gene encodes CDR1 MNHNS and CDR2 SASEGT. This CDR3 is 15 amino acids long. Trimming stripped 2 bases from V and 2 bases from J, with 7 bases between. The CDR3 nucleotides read TGTGCCAGCAGTGAATTCCAAACCTATAATTCACCCCTCCACTTT. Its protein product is CASSEFQTYNSPLHF.

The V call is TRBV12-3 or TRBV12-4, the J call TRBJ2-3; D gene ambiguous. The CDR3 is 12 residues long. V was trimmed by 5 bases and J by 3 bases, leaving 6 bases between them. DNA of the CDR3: TGTGCCAGCAGTCCTCGGACAGATACGCAGTATTTT. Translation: CASSPRTDTQYF.

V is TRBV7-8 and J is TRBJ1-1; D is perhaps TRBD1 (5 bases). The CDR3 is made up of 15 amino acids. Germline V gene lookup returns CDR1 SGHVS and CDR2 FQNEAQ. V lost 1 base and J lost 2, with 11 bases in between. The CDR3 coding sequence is TGTGCCAGCAGCTTAGTGGGGCAAAAAAACACTGAAGCTTTCTTT. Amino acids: CASSLVGQKNTEAFF. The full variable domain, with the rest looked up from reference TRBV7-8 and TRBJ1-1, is GAGVSQSPRYKVAKRGQDVALRCDPISGHVSLFWYQQALGQGPEFLTYFQNEAQLDKSGLPSDRFFAERPEGSVSTLKIQRTQQEDSAVYLCASSLVGQKNTEAFFGQGTRLTVV.

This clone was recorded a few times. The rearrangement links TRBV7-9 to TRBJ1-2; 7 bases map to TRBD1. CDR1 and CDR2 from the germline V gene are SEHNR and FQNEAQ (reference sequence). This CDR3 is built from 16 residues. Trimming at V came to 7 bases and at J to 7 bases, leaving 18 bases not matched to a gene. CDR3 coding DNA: TGTGCCAGCACCCCCGAGCTTAGACAGGGATTCTCTGGCTACACCTTC. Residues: CASTPELRQGFSGYTF.

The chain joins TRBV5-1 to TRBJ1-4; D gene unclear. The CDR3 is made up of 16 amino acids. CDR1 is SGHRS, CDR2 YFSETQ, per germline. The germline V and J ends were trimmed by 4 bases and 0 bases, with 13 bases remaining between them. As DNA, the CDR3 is TGCGCCAGCAGCCCAACACCCTCCACAACTAATGAAAAACTGTTTTTT. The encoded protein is CASSPTPSTTNEKLFF.

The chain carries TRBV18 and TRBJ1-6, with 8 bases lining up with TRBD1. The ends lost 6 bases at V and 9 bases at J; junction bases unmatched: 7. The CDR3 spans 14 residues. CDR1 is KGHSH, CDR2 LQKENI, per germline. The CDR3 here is CASSPDRVGSPLHF. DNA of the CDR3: TGTGCCAGCTCCCCGGACAGGGTGGGTTCACCCCTCCACTTT.

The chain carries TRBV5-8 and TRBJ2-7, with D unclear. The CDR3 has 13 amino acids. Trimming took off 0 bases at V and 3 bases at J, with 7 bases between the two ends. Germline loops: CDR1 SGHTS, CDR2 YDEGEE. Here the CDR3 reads CASSLAADYEQYF. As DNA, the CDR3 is TGTGCCAGCAGCTTGGCTGCAGACTACGAGCAGTACTTC.